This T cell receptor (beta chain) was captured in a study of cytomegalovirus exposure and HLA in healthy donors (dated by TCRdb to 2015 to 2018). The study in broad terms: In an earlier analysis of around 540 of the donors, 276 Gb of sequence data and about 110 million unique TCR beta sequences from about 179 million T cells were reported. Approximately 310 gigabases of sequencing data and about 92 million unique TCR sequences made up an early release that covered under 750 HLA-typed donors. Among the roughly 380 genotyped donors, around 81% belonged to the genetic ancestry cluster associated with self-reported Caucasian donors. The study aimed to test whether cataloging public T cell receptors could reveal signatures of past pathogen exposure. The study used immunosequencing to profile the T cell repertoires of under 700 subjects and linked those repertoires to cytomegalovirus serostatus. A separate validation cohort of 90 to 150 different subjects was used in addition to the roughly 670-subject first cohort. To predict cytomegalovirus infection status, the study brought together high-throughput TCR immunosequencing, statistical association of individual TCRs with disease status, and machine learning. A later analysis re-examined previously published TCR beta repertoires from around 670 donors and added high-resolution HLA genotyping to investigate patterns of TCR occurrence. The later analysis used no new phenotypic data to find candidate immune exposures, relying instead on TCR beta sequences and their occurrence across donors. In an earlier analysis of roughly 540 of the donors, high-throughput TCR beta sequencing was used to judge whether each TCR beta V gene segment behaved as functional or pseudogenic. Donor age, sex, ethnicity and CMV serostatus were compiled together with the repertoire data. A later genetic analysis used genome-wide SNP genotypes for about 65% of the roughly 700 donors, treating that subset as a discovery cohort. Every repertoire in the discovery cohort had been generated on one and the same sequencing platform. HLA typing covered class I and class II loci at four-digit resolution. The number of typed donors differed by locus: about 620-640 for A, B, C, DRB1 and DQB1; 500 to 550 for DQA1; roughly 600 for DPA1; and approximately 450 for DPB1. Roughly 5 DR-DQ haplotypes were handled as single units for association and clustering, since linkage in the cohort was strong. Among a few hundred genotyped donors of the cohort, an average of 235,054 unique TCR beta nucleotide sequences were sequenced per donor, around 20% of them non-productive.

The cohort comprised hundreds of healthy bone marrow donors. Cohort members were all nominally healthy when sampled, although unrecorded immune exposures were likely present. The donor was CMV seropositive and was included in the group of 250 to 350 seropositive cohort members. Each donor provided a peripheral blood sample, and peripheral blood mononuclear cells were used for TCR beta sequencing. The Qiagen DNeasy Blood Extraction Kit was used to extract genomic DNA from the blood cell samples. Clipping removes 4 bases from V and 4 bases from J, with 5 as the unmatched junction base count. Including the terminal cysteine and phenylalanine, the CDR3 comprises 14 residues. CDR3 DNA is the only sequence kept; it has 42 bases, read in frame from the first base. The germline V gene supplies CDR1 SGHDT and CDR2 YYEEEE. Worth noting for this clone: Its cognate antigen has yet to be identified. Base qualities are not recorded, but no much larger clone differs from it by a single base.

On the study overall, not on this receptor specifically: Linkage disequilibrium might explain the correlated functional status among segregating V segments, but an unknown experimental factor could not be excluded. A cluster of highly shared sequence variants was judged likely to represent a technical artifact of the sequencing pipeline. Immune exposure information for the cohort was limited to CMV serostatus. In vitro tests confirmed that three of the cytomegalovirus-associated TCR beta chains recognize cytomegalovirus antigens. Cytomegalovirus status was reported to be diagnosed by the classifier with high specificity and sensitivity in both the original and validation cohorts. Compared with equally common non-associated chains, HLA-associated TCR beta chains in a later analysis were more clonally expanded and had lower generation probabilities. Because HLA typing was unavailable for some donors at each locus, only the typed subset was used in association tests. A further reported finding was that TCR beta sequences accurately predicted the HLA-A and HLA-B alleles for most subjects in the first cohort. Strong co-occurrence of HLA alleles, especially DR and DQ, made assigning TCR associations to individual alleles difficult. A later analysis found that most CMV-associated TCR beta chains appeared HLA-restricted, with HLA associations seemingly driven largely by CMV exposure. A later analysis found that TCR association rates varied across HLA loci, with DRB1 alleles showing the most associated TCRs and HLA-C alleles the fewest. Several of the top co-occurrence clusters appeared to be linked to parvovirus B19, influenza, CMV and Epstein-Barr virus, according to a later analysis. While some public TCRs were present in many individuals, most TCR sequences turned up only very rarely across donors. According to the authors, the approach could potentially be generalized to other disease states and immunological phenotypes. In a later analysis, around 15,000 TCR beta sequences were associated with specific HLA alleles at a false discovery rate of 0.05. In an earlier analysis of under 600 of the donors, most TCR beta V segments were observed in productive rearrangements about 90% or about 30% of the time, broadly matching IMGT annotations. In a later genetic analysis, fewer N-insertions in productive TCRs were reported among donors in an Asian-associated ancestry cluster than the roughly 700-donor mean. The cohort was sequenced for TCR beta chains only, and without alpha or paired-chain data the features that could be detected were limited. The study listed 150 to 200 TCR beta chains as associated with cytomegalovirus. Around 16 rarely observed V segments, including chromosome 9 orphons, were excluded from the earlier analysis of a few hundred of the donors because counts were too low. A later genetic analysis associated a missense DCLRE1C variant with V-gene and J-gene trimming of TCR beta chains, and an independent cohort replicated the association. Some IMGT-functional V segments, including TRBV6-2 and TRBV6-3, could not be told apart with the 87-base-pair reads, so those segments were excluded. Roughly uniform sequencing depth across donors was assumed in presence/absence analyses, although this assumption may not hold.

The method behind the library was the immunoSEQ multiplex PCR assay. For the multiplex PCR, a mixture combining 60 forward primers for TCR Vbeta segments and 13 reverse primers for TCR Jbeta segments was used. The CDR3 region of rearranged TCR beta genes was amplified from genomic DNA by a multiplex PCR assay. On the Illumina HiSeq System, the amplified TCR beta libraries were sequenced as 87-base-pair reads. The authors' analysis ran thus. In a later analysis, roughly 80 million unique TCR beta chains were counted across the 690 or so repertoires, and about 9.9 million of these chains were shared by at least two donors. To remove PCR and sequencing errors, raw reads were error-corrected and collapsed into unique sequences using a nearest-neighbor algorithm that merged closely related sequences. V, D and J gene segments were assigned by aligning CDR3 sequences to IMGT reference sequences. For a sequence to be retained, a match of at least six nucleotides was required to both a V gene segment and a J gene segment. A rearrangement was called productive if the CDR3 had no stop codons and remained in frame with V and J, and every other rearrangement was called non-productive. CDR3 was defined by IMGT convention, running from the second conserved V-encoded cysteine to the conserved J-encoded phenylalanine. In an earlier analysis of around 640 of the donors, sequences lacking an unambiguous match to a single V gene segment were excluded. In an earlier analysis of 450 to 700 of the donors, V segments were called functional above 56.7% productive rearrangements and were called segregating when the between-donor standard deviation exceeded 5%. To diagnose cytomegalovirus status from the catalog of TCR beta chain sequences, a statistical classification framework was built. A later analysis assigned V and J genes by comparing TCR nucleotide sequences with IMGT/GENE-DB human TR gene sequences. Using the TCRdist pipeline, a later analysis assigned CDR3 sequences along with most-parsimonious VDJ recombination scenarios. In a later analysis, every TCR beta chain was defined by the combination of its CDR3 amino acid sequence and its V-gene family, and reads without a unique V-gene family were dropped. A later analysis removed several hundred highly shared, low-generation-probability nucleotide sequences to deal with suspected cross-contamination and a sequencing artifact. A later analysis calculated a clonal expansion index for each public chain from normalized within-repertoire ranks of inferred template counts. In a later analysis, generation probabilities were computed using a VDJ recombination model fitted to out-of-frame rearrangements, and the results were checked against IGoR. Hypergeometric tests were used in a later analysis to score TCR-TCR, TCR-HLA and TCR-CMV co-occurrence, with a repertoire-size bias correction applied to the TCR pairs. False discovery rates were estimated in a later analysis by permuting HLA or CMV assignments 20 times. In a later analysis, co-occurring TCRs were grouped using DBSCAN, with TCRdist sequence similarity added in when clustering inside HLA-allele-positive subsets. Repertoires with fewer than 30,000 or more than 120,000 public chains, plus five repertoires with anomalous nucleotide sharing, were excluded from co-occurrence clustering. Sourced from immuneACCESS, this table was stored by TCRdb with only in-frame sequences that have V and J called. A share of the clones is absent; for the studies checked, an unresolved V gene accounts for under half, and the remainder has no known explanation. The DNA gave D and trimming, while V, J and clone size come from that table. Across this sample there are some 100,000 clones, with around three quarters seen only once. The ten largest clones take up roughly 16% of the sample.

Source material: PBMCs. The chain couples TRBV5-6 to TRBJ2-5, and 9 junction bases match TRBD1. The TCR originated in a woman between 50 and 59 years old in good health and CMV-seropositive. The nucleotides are TGTGCCAGCAGCCGGCGGACAGGGGTAGAGACCCAGTACTTC. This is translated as CASSRRTGVETQYF.